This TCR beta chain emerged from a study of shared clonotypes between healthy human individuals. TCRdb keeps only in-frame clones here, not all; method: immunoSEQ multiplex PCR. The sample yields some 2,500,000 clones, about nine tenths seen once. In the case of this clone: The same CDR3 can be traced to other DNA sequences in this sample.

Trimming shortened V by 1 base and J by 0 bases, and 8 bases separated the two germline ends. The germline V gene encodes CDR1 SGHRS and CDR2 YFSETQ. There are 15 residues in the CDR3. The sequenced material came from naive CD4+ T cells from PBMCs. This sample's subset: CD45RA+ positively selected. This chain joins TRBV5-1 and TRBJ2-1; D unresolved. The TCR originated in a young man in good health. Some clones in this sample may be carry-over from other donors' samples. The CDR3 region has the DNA TGCGCCAGCAGCTTGCGATCGAGCTCCTACAATGAGCAGTTCTTC. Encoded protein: CASSLRSSSYNEQFF.